The 9 T cell receptor beta chains in this list originate from one sample, sequenced in a study of cytotoxic CD8 clonotypes in ibrutinib-treated CLL. Profiled with immunoSEQ multiplex PCR; TCRdb holds only in-frame clones, not every one. In the table there are approximately 190,000 clones, about four fifths of which are singletons. The sample in question was PBMCs, obtained after 12 months of ibrutinib treatment. These receptors were taken from a human donor with chronic lymphocytic leukemia.

The rearrangement links TRBV19 to TRBJ2-7; tentatively, D is TRBD2 (6 bases). CDR3 length: 15 amino acids. V was cut by 6 bases and J by 0 bases, with 15 bases left in between. Germline V gene sequence: CDR1 LNHDA, CDR2 SQIVND (reference sequence). The CDR3 DNA is TGTGCCAGTAGCCGGGGCGGGATCGGCTCCTACGAGCAGTACTTC. Its protein product is CASSRGGIGSYEQYF.

The rearrangement joins TRBV11-2 to TRBJ1-5; D is undetermined. Germline-derived CDR1 and CDR2 are SGHAT and FQNNGV. This CDR3 is built from 16 residues. Trimming cost V 5 bases and J 7 bases, with 21 bases left between them. CDR3 residues: CASSPGWERGEQPQHF. For the CDR3, the DNA is TGTGCCAGCAGCCCAGGATGGGAGAGAGGCGAGCAGCCCCAGCATTTT.

The CDR3 reads CASSLEDRVKTQYF. The CDR3 nucleotides are TGTGCCAGCAGCTTAGAGGACAGGGTTAAGACCCAGTACTTC. The chain joins TRBV7-9 to TRBJ2-5; TRBD1 matches 8 bases. J lost 6 bases, V lost 1 base, and 4 bases had no gene match. From germline, CDR1 is SEHNR and CDR2 FQNEAQ (reference sequence). The CDR3 consists of 14 residues. Full variable domain (outside the CDR3, taken from reference TRBV7-9 and TRBJ2-5): DTGVSQNPRHKITKRGQNVTFRCDPISEHNRLYWYRQTLGQGPEFLTYFQNEAQLEKSRLLSDRFSAERPKGSFSTLEIQRTEQGDSAMYLCASSLEDRVKTQYFGPGTRLLVL.

This clone was detected only once. V and J are TRBV19 and TRBJ2-1; D possibly corresponds to TRBD1 (6 bases). Germline V CDR1 and CDR2: LNHDA, SQIVND (reference sequence). The CDR3 runs to 15 residues. V was pared by 5 bases and J by 10 bases, with 21 bases between. The CDR3 region has the DNA TGTGCCAGTAGTTACGGAGACAGGAGTACGGAAGAGCAGTTCTTC. The encoded protein is CASSYGDRSTEEQFF.

The V gene is TRBV5-1, the J gene TRBJ2-3; D not certain. The V gene's germline CDR1 is SGHRS and CDR2 YFSETQ. The CDR3 is 15 residues long. The germline V and J ends were trimmed by 4 bases and 0 bases, with 12 bases remaining between them. CDR3: CASSPGWRSTDTQYF. CDR3 nucleotides: TGCGCCAGCAGCCCGGGTTGGCGGAGCACAGATACGCAGTATTTT.

J is TRBJ2-5 and V is TRBV9; tentatively, D is TRBD1 or TRBD2 (5 bases each). Looked up from germline, CDR1 is SGDLS and CDR2 is YYNGEE. V was cut by 0 bases and J by 5 bases, with 14 bases left in between. The CDR3 has 15 residues. CDR3 in amino acids: CASSVGISWGETQYF. DNA of the CDR3: TGTGCCAGCAGCGTAGGAATTAGCTGGGGGGAGACCCAGTACTTC. Combining the CDR3 with reference TRBV9 and TRBJ2-5 gives the whole variable domain DSGVTQTPKHLITATGQRVTLRCSPRSGDLSVYWYQQSLDQGLQFLIQYYNGEERAKGNILERFSAQQFPDLHSELNLSSLELGDSALYFCASSVGISWGETQYFGPGTRLLVL.

The CDR3 spells CASSSGPTSFSYEQYF. CDR3 sequence (DNA): TGCGCCAGCAGCTCCGGACCGACCAGCTTCTCCTACGAGCAGTACTTC. V usage is TRBV5-1 and J usage is TRBJ2-7; D not resolved. This CDR3 comprises 16 residues. With 3 bases removed from V and 0 bases from J, the gap between germline ends came to 16 bases. Germline V gene data show CDR1 as SGHRS and CDR2 as YFSETQ. Filled out from reference TRBV5-1 and TRBJ2-7, the complete variable domain reads KAGVTQTPRYLIKTRGQQVTLSCSPISGHRSVSWYQQTPGQGLQFLFEYFSETQRNKGNFPGRFSGRQFSNSRSEMNVSTLELGDSALYLCASSSGPTSFSYEQYFGPGTRLTVT.

The sample holds one count of this clone. J is TRBJ1-1 and V is TRBV5-6; no firm D call. The CDR3 length is 13 residues. Germline-derived CDR1 and CDR2 are SGHDT and YYEEEE. V gave up 4 bases and J gave up 6 bases, with 13 bases separating them. CDR3 protein: CASSVRRHPEAFF. In DNA, the CDR3 is TGTGCCAGCAGCGTTAGACGCCATCCTGAAGCTTTCTTT.

This clone was seen more than once but under ten times. The chain joins TRBV11-3 to TRBJ1-2; D remains ambiguous. The CDR3 loop spans 15 amino acids. Trimming shortened V by 5 bases and J by 6 bases, and 19 bases separated the two germline ends. Per the germline V gene, CDR1 is SGHNT and CDR2 is YENEEA. DNA for the CDR3: TGTGCCAGCAGCCTTCCTACATCTACGAGACATGGCTACACCTTC. It translates to CASSLPTSTRHGYTF.